The TCR beta chain described here comes from a study of blood T cells in healthy people across ages. This clonotype was counted a few times. Its antigen remains unknown. In terms of origin and age, donors were healthy Caucasian individuals from Russia aged about 6 to 90. Per sample, at least 6 micrograms of total RNA were extracted. Germline V gene data show CDR1 as SGHRS and CDR2 as YFSETQ. The CDR3 has 15 residues. Trimming left V 0 bases short and J 2 bases short, with 9 bases between. Combining a sample-barcoded 5' primer with a J-beta primer mix, a second PCR ran for roughly 6 to 12 cycles. TCRdb re-derived calls from the 5' RACE reads in MiXCR, one entry per CDR3 protein. The sample carries about 1,500,000 distinct CDR3 sequences, 42% recorded once. Study-wide findings and caveats: Researchers report that TCR beta diversity correlated strongly with naive T cell percentage.

The source material was blood. The sequence was obtained from a woman between 18 and 29 years old in good health. The chain employs TRBV5-1 and TRBJ1-5, with D unclear. In DNA form, the CDR3 reads TGCGCCAGCAGCTTGGCGGGGTTGGGCAATCAGCCCCAGCATTTT. Translation gives CASSLAGLGNQPQHF.